This T cell receptor beta chain is from a study of blood T cell repertoires in COVID-19. Study processing details: Quantification of nucleated cells was approximated via reference gene primer amplification. Repertoires were generated with immunoSEQ multiplex PCR, while TCRdb's copy carries only in-frame clones and drops some. V, J and clone size are those of that table, while D and trimming were read from the DNA. The repertoire has over 250,000 clones, around nine tenths of them found once; the top ten carry 1% to 1.3%. The CDR3 consists of 14 residues. V was trimmed by 5 bases and J by 5 bases, leaving 13 bases between them. In germline, CDR1 is SGHVS, CDR2 FQNEAQ.

This TCR derives from a woman between 25 and 40 years old who had recovered from COVID-19. The sample taken for sequencing was PBMCs or T cells enriched from blood (not recorded which). The chain uses TRBV7-8 and TRBJ1-5; D might be TRBD1 (6 bases). The CDR3 loop reads CASSKGTLDQPQHF. CDR3 bases: TGTGCCAGCAGCAAGGGGACACTTGATCAGCCCCAGCATTTT.